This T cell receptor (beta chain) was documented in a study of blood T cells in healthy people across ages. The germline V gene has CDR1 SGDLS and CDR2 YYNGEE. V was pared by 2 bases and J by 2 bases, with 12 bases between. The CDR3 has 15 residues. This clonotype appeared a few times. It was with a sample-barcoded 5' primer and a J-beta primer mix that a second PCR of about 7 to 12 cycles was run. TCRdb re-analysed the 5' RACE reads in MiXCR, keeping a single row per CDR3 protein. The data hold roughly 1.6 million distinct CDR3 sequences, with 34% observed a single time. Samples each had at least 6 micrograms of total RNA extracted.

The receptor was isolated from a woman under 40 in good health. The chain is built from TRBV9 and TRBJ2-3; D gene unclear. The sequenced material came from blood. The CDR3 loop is CASSVGTLTTDTQYF. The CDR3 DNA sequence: TGTGCCAGCAGCGTCGGTACCCTCACCACAGATACGCAGTATTTT. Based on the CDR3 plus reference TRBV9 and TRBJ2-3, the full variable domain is DSGVTQTPKHLITATGQRVTLRCSPRSGDLSVYWYQQSLDQGLQFLIQYYNGEERAKGNILERFSAQQFPDLHSELNLSSLELGDSALYFCASSVGTLTTDTQYFGPGTRLTVL.